This T cell receptor beta chain was captured by sequencing in a study of cytotoxic CD8 clonotypes in ibrutinib-treated CLL. Study context: Partial response was seen in about 24 patients and complete response in 2; after median 68 months, about 14 stayed remitted, roughly 12 progressed.

Details on this clone: What it binds is not known.

Whole-study findings and limits: Public clonotypes, an uncommon group, contracted or remained stable on treatment.

The method was immunoSEQ multiplex PCR; TCRdb's version includes in-frame clones alone and lacks a portion of them. The sample holds roughly 23,000 clones, around four fifths seen once. Germline assignment: CDR1 GTSNPN and CDR2 SVGIG (reference sequence). The V and J ends lost 4 bases and 7 bases, in that order; junction bases with no gene match: 8. The CDR3 contains 13 residues. The material sequenced was PBMCs, taken before ibrutinib treatment. This sequence originates from a human donor with chronic lymphocytic leukemia. This chain connects TRBV30 to TRBJ1-2; 8 bases map to TRBD1. CDR3 nucleotide sequence: TGTGCCTGGAATAATGACAGGGGCAGTGGCTACACCTTC. Its translation: CAWNNDRGSGYTF.